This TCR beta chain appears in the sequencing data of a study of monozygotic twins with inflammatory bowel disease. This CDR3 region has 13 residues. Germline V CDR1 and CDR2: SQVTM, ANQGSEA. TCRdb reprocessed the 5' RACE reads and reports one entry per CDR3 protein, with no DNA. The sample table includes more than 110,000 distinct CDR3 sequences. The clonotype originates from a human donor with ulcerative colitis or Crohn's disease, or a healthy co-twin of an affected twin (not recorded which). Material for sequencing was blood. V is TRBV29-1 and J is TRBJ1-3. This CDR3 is CSVGTSSGNTIYF.